This entry describes one T cell receptor (beta chain). This sample is drawn from a study of T cell changes during pregnancy in multiple sclerosis. Data came from immunoSEQ multiplex PCR; TCRdb stores just in-frame clones and leaves some out. The sample carries around 39,000 clones, 80% to 95% recorded once. After removal of 0 bases from V and 9 bases from J, the junction contained 5 bases not matched to a gene. The CDR3 is made up of 14 amino acids. In germline, CDR1 is SGDLS, CDR2 YYNGEE. The receptor comes from a female donor with multiple sclerosis, enrolled in a pregnancy study. The material sequenced was PBMCs (not recorded whether the cells were cultured). V and J are TRBV9 and TRBJ2-1; 8 positions agree with TRBD2. The CDR3: CASSVARGGTEQFF. The CDR3 DNA sequence: TGTGCCAGCAGCGTAGCCCGGGGGGGCACTGAGCAGTTCTTC.